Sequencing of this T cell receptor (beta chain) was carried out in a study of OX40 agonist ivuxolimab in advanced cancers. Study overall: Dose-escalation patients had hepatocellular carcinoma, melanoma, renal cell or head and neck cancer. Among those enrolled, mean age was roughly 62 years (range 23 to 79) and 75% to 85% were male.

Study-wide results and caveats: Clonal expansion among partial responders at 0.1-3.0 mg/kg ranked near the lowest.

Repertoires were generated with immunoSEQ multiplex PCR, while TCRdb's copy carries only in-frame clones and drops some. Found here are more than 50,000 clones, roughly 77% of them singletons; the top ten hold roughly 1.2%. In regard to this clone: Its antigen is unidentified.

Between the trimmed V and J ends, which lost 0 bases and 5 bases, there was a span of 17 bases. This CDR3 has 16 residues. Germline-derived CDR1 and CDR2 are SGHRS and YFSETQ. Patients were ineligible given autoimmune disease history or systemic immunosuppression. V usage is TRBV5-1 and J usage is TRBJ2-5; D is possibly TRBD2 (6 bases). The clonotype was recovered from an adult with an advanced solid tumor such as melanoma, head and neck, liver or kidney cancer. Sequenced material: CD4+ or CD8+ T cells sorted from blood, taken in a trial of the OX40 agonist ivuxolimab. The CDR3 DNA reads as TGCGCCAGCAGCTTGGGTTCCGGGGGAATCGGCGAGACCCAGTACTTC. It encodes CASSLGSGGIGETQYF.